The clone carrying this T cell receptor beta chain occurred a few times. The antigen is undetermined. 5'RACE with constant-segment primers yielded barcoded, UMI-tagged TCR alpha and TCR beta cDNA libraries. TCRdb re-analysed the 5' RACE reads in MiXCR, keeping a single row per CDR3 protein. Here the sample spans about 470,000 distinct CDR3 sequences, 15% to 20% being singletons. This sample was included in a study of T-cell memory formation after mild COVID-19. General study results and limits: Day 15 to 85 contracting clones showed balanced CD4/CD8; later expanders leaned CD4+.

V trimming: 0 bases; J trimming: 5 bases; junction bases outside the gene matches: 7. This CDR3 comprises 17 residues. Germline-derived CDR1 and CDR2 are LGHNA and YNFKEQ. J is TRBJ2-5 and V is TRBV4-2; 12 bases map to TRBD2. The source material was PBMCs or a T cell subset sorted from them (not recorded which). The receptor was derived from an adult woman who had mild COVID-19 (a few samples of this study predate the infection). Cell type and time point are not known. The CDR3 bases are TGTGCCAGCAGCCAAGAACTTCTAGCGGGGGGGCCTGAGACCCAGTACTTC. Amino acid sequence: CASSQELLAGGPETQYF.